The 10 T cell receptor beta chains presented below share a single source sample, sequenced in a study of cytomegalovirus exposure and HLA in healthy donors. Only in-frame clones appear in the TCRdb table, and some are missing; sequencing was by immunoSEQ multiplex PCR. The sample yields about 98,000 clones, about 90% seen once. The sample taken for sequencing was PBMCs. These receptors were collected from a man aged 18 to 29 in good health and CMV-seropositive.

The chain uses TRBV7-8 and TRBJ2-2, with 7 bases lining up with TRBD1. This CDR3 spans 18 amino acids. The germline gives CDR1 SGHVS, CDR2 FQNEAQ. The junction had 14 bases not matched to a gene; V was cut back by 2 bases and J by 5 bases. CDR3 sequence (DNA): TGTGCCAGCAGCTTACCGGGCTCCAGGGGGAGTACAACCGGGGAGCTGTTTTTT. Its translation is CASSLPGSRGSTTGELFF.

The chain links TRBV5-4 to TRBJ1-1; D gene ambiguous. This CDR3 has 12 residues. Germline V gene data show CDR1 as SGHNT and CDR2 as YYREEE (reference sequence). With 4 bases removed from V and 4 bases from J, the gap between germline ends came to 8 bases. CDR3 amino acids: CASSLGSTEAFF. The CDR3, as DNA: TGTGCCAGCAGCCTAGGTAGCACTGAAGCTTTCTTT.

The gene calls are TRBV4-1 and TRBJ2-7; 12 bases agree with TRBD2. The CDR3 contains 17 residues. V lost 4 bases, J lost 1 base, and 8 bases stayed unmatched. Germline-derived CDR1 and CDR2 are MGHRA and YSYEKL. The CDR3 loop reads CASSPERTSGTSYEQYF. Written as DNA, the CDR3 is TGCGCCAGCAGCCCAGAGAGGACTAGCGGGACTTCCTACGAGCAGTACTTC.

This rearrangement joins TRBV2 to TRBJ2-7; perhaps TRBD1 as D (5 bases). Per the germline V gene, CDR1 is SNHLY and CDR2 is FYNNEI. The CDR3 has 13 residues. V lost 6 bases to trimming and J lost 3 bases, with 12 bases between them. In DNA, the CDR3 is TGTGCCAGCAGCGACCCAGGGATCTACGAGCAGTACTTC. Its translation: CASSDPGIYEQYF.

CDR3 DNA: TGTGCCAGCAGCCCCTCGGGACTAGCGGGAGTACAAACAGATACGCAGTATTTT. This encodes CASSPSGLAGVQTDTQYF. The V call is TRBV7-9, the J call TRBJ2-3; TRBD2 agrees at 14 bases. J gave up 3 bases and V 5 bases, and 10 bases lay outside the gene matches. Germline loops: CDR1 SEHNR, CDR2 FQNEAQ (reference sequence). CDR3 length: 18 amino acids.

The chain carries TRBV7-9 and TRBJ2-7, with 7 nucleotides matching TRBD2. The CDR3 length is 15 residues. Trimming at V came to 7 bases and at J to 1 base, leaving 10 bases not matched to a gene. Germline assignment: CDR1 SEHNR and CDR2 FQNEAQ (reference sequence). Written as DNA, the CDR3 is TGTGCCAGCAAGGAAGGAAGCGGGATATCCTACGAGCAGTACTTC. As protein: CASKEGSGISYEQYF.

This rearrangement joins TRBV4-2 to TRBJ2-5; 10 nucleotides align to TRBD2. Germline lookup yields CDR1 LGHNA and CDR2 YNFKEQ. Germline trimming cut 5 bases from V and 5 bases from J; bases unmatched to any gene: 14. CDR3 length: 17 amino acids. The CDR3: CASSAPLKREGRETQYF. CDR3 nucleotide sequence: TGTGCCAGCAGCGCTCCTTTAAAGCGGGAGGGCCGCGAGACCCAGTACTTC.

Here the CDR3 DNA reads TGCGCCAGCAGCATCGACAGGGGGCTCTACGAGCAGTACTTC. Amino acid sequence: CASSIDRGLYEQYF. V gene TRBV5-1 combines with J gene TRBJ2-7, with 10 bases fitting TRBD1. This CDR3 has 14 residues. The germline V gene has CDR1 SGHRS and CDR2 YFSETQ. V lost 4 bases and J lost 3; bases outside the gene matches: 4.

J is TRBJ2-7 and V is TRBV19, with 8 nucleotides matching TRBD2. Germline CDR1 and CDR2: LNHDA and SQIVND (reference sequence). CDR3 size: 13 residues. The trim removed 4 bases at V and 3 bases at J, leaving 2 bases unmatched. The CDR3 coding sequence is TGTGCCAGTAGTACTACTAGCGGCTACGAGCAGTACTTC. Protein product: CASSTTSGYEQYF.

The V call is TRBV6-5, the J call TRBJ2-7; the D gene is possibly TRBD1 (5 bases). CDR1 MNHEY and CDR2 SVGAGI come from the germline V gene. CDR3 length equals 13 residues. V dropped 4 bases and J dropped 4 bases, with 11 bases sitting between them. CDR3 sequence reads: CASSFRAEYEQYF. CDR3 DNA sequence: TGTGCCAGCAGTTTCAGGGCGGAGTACGAGCAGTACTTC.